A single sample is the source of the 30 T cell receptor beta chains below, sequenced in a study of T cell responses to AZD1222 COVID-19 vaccine. TCRdb's copy holds only in-frame clones and misses some; the assay was immunoSEQ multiplex PCR. The sample shows 130,000 to 150,000 clones, about 89% of them seen only once. The sequences come from peripheral blood, collected on day 0 of MenACWY control vaccination. These receptors all come from an adult in good health.

This chain uses TRBV6-5 with TRBJ1-4; D is unclear. V lost 11 bases, J lost 5 bases, and 15 bases lay in between. Germline assignment: CDR1 MNHEY and CDR2 SVGAGI. CDR3 length: 13 amino acids. CDR3 sequence reads: CAAGLFANEKLFF. DNA for the CDR3: TGTGCCGCCGGACTCTTCGCGAATGAAAAACTGTTTTTT.

V gene TRBV3-1 (or the pseudogene TRBV3-2) combines with J gene TRBJ1-4, with unresolved D. The CDR3 is made up of 14 amino acids. With 3 bases removed from V and 1 base from J, the gap between germline ends came to 6 bases. CDR1 is LGHDT, CDR2 YNNKEL, per germline (reference sequence). Here the CDR3 reads CASSHGLTNEKLFF. Here the CDR3 DNA reads TGTGCCAGCAGCCATGGGCTAACTAATGAAAAACTGTTTTTT.

The rearrangement joins TRBV7-6 to TRBJ1-4; no firm D call. Trimming removed 1 base from V and 15 bases from J, with 18 bases in between. The length of the CDR3 is 14 residues. Germline V CDR1 and CDR2: SGHVS, FNYEAQ. The CDR3 loop is CASSLEDGGKLVFF. The CDR3 region has the DNA TGTGCCAGCAGCTTAGAGGACGGTGGGAAACTGGTGTTTTTT.

The chain carries TRBV19 and TRBJ2-2, with 13 nucleotides matching TRBD2. The CDR3 totals 15 residues. V trimming: 10 bases; J trimming: 6 bases; junction bases outside the gene matches: 8. Germline assignment: CDR1 LNHDA and CDR2 SQIVND (reference sequence). CDR3 bases: TGTGCCACCTCGATGGGACTAGCGGGGCCCGGGGAGCTGTTTTTT. This codes for CATSMGLAGPGELFF.

The CDR3 loop reads CASSQGLDPAYGYTF. Written as DNA, the CDR3 is TGCGCCAGCAGCCAAGGCTTGGACCCCGCCTATGGCTACACCTTC. The rearrangement joins TRBV4-1 to TRBJ1-2; D uncertain. There are 15 residues in the CDR3. From germline, CDR1 is MGHRA and CDR2 YSYEKL. V was trimmed by 1 base and J by 4 bases, leaving 13 bases between them.

The chain recombines TRBV11-2 with TRBJ2-5; D gene ambiguous. The CDR3 has 15 residues. Germline lookup yields CDR1 SGHAT and CDR2 FQNNGV. V lost 3 bases, J lost 5 bases, and 16 bases lay in between. The CDR3 DNA is TGTGCCAGCAGCTTGGAAGGTGTGGTGGTCGAGACCCAGTACTTC. Translation: CASSLEGVVVETQYF.

The rearrangement uses TRBV7-6 and TRBJ1-1; 8 bases agree with TRBD1. Per germline, CDR1 SGHVS and CDR2 FNYEAQ. The CDR3 sequence is 17 residues long. The ends lost 5 bases at V and 4 bases at J; junction bases unmatched: 15. For the CDR3, the DNA is TGTGCCAGCAGCCCAGCGGCGGACGCTACAGGGGGCACTGAAGCTTTCTTT. Protein: CASSPAADATGGTEAFF.

In regard to this clone: Other DNA sequences of this sample code for an identical CDR3. This sequence joins TRBV19 and TRBJ2-7, with D tentatively TRBD1 or TRBD2 (5 bases each). The CDR3 contains 14 residues. V gave up 4 bases and J gave up 3 bases, with 13 bases separating them. From germline, CDR1 is LNHDA and CDR2 SQIVND (reference sequence). The CDR3 here is CASSSRGGLYEQYF. The CDR3 bases are TGTGCCAGTAGTAGCCGGGGCGGACTCTACGAGCAGTACTTC.

V and J are TRBV19 and TRBJ1-1; D is unresolved. CDR3 length: 13 residues. V lost 3 bases and J 3 bases, leaving 8 bases between the germline ends. Germline-derived CDR1 and CDR2 are LNHDA and SQIVND (reference sequence). The CDR3 DNA sequence: TGTGCCAGTAGTATGGTAGAGTACACTGAAGCTTTCTTT. This sequence encodes CASSMVEYTEAFF.

The CDR3 protein is CAIRDRADEKLFF. CDR3 bases: TGTGCCATCAGGGACAGGGCGGATGAAAAACTGTTTTTT. The V gene is TRBV10-3, the J gene TRBJ1-4; 8 bases are a match to TRBD1. V gave up 6 bases and J gave up 6 bases; unmatched junction bases: 3. CDR3 length: 13 amino acids. Germline V lookup: CDR1 ENHRY, CDR2 SYGVKD.

The V gene is TRBV7-2, the J gene TRBJ1-5, with D possibly being TRBD1 (5 bases). CDR1 is SGHTA and CDR2 is FQGNSA in the germline V gene. V was clipped by 4 bases and J by 2 bases, with 12 bases between them. This CDR3 comprises 15 residues. The DNA for the CDR3 is TGTGCCAGCAGCTCCTGGGACGGCCGCAATCAGCCCCAGCATTTT. It yields the protein CASSSWDGRNQPQHF. The complete variable domain, with remaining parts taken from reference TRBV7-2 and TRBJ1-5, reads GAGVSQSPSNKVTEKGKDVELRCDPISGHTALYWYRQSLGQGLEFLIYFQGNSAPDKSGLPSDRFSAERTGGSVSTLTIQRTQQEDSAVYLCASSSWDGRNQPQHFGDGTRLSIL.

This chain links TRBV19 with TRBJ1-3; D not certain. The CDR3 is 15 amino acids. Germline V gene data show CDR1 as LNHDA and CDR2 as SQIVND (reference sequence). Trimming took 0 bases from V and 0 from J, leaving 6 bases between them. CDR3 sequence: CASSIEERSGNTIYF. The CDR3 DNA sequence: TGTGCCAGTAGTATAGAGGAACGCTCTGGAAACACCATATATTTT. Complete variable domain (other parts from reference TRBV19 and TRBJ1-3): DGGITQSPKYLFRKEGQNVTLSCEQNLNHDAMYWYRQDPGQGLRLIYYSQIVNDFQKGDIAEGYSVSREKKESFPLTVTSAQKNPTAFYLCASSIEERSGNTIYFGEGSWLTVV.

The chain joins TRBV18 to TRBJ2-2; D possibly matches TRBD1 or TRBD2 (5 bases each). V was trimmed by 3 bases and J by 5 bases, leaving 13 bases between them. Germline V gives CDR1 KGHSH, CDR2 LQKENI. CDR3 length equals 15 residues. Here the CDR3 reads CASSPGTRGTGELFF. Written as DNA, the CDR3 is TGTGCCAGCTCACCCGGGACCCGAGGGACCGGGGAGCTGTTTTTT.

The rearrangement links TRBV6-5 to TRBJ1-1, with 9 bases identical to TRBD1. The germline gives CDR1 MNHEY, CDR2 SVGAGI. The length of the CDR3 is 13 residues. The V gene end was trimmed by 4 bases and the J gene end by 7 bases; junction bases not matched to a gene: 4. This chain's CDR3 is CASSWTGEGEAFF. Written as DNA, the CDR3 is TGTGCCAGCAGTTGGACAGGGGAGGGTGAAGCTTTCTTT.

The chain combines TRBV9 with TRBJ2-5; no firm D call. Between the trimmed V and J ends, which lost 0 bases and 5 bases, there was a span of 11 bases. This CDR3 is built from 14 residues. The germline CDR1 and CDR2 sequences are SGDLS and YYNGEE. The CDR3: CASSVGPDEETQYF. In DNA, the CDR3 is TGTGCCAGCAGCGTAGGGCCGGATGAGGAGACCCAGTACTTC.

V gene TRBV2 combines with J gene TRBJ2-2; D is unresolved. This CDR3 comprises 13 residues. From germline, CDR1 is SNHLY and CDR2 FYNNEI. Trimming shortened V by 6 bases and J by 4 bases, and 9 bases separated the two germline ends. CDR3 in DNA: TGTGCCAGCAGAGGAAGCCCCACCGGGGAGCTGTTTTTT. Translation: CASRGSPTGELFF. Together with reference TRBV2 and TRBJ2-2, the CDR3 gives the full variable domain: EPEVTQTPSHQVTQMGQEVILRCVPISNHLYFYWYRQILGQKVEFLVSFYNNEISEKSEIFDDQFSVERPDGSNFTLKIRSTKLEDSAMYFCASRGSPTGELFFGEGSRLTVL.

This clone was recorded a few times. The chain carries TRBV28 and TRBJ2-7, with TRBD2 matching 8 bases. The junction had 13 bases not matched to a gene; V was cut back by 10 bases and J by 2 bases. The CDR3 covers 15 residues. The germline CDR1 and CDR2 sequences are MDHEN and SYDVKM. CDR3 nucleotide sequence: TGTGCCACCGCCCGGGGGGGCTCCCTTACCTACGAGCAGTACTTC. Amino acid sequence: CATARGGSLTYEQYF.

The genes are TRBV21-1 and TRBJ1-1; TRBD1, the table's D call, lacks a check against the DNA. TRBV21-1 has pseudogene status. The CDR3 covers 15 residues. The CDR3 sequence is CASRSLGGSGTEAFF. The CDR3 region has the DNA TGTGCCAGCAGGTCTTTAGGGGGCAGTGGCACTGAAGCTTTCTTT.

The chain is built from TRBV28 and TRBJ1-2, with unresolved D. V was trimmed by 3 bases and J by 6 bases, leaving 11 bases between them. CDR3 length: 13 amino acids. The germline V gene has CDR1 MDHEN and CDR2 SYDVKM. CDR3 loop: CASSLGISNGYTF. CDR3 nucleotide sequence: TGTGCCAGCAGTTTGGGGATCTCAAATGGCTACACCTTC.

CDR3: CASSLAQGFYNSPLHF. Written as DNA, the CDR3 is TGTGCCAGCAGCTTGGCCCAGGGCTTCTATAATTCACCCCTCCACTTT. J is TRBJ1-6 and V is TRBV5-5, with a possible D match to TRBD1 (5 bases). The CDR3 is made up of 16 amino acids. V lost 0 bases, J lost 3 bases, and 10 bases lay in between. Germline loops: CDR1 SGHKS, CDR2 YYEKEE (reference sequence).

J is TRBJ1-2 and V is TRBV5-1; no definite D call. The length of the CDR3 is 13 residues. Germline V gene sequence: CDR1 SGHRS, CDR2 YFSETQ. Trimming pared 0 bases from V and 4 bases from J, leaving 7 bases between. The chain's CDR3 is CASSLELGYGYTF. DNA for the CDR3: TGCGCCAGCAGCTTGGAGTTGGGCTATGGCTACACCTTC.

The rearrangement uses TRBV10-3 and TRBJ2-1, with 10 bases matching TRBD2. The CDR3 is made up of 14 amino acids. Germline V lookup: CDR1 ENHRY, CDR2 SYGVKD. V dropped 7 bases and J dropped 10; count of bases not matched to a gene: 10. CDR3 DNA: TGTGCCATCAAACCGACTAGCGGGTACCTGGAGCAGTTCTTC. It yields the protein CAIKPTSGYLEQFF.

The gene calls are TRBV10-2 and TRBJ1-4, with TRBD1 matching over 8 bases. The junction had 6 bases not matched to a gene; V was cut back by 8 bases and J by 7 bases. The germline V gene encodes CDR1 WSHSY and CDR2 SAAADI. This CDR3 comprises 13 residues. Here the CDR3 DNA reads TGCGCCAGCTTGACAGGGGTCGGTGAAAAACTGTTTTTT. Translating gives CASLTGVGEKLFF.

The rearrangement uses TRBV7-2 and TRBJ1-1; D is ambiguous. Germline V CDR1 and CDR2: SGHTA, FQGNSA. With 3 bases removed from V and 5 bases from J, the gap between germline ends came to 10 bases. This CDR3 has 13 amino acids. Here the CDR3 reads CASSFTAGTEAFF. The CDR3 DNA is TGTGCCAGCAGCTTTACAGCTGGAACTGAAGCTTTCTTT.

This chain uses TRBV11-2 with TRBJ2-7; no clear D. The ends were cut back, 0 bases at V and 5 bases at J, with 11 bases in the middle. The CDR3 loop spans 14 amino acids. In germline, CDR1 is SGHAT, CDR2 FQNNGV. CDR3 coding DNA: TGTGCCAGCAGCTTAGATCCTGGGTTTAACGAGCAGTACTTC. Residues: CASSLDPGFNEQYF.

J is TRBJ1-6 and V is TRBV30; the match to TRBD1 covers 7 bases. This CDR3 spans 13 amino acids. Germline V lookup: CDR1 GTSNPN, CDR2 SVGIG (reference sequence). J gave up 6 bases and V 3 bases, and 2 bases lay outside the gene matches. The CDR3 DNA follows: TGTGCCTGGAGCCGGGACAGTAATTCACCCCTCCACTTT. Protein sequence: CAWSRDSNSPLHF.

This chain joins TRBV2 and TRBJ2-6; 8 bases are shared with TRBD1. From germline, CDR1 is SNHLY and CDR2 FYNNEI. The V segment lost 6 bases and the J segment 2 bases; nucleotides outside the gene matches: 3. The CDR3 is made up of 15 amino acids. CDR3 amino acids: CASRTDRAGANVLTF. The CDR3 coding sequence is TGTGCCAGCAGGACGGACAGGGCTGGGGCCAACGTCCTGACTTTC.

This clone was seen only once. The chain combines TRBV4-1 with TRBJ1-2; 8 bases map to TRBD1. The CDR3 spans 16 residues. Trimming at V came to 3 bases and at J to 6 bases, leaving 12 bases not matched to a gene. Germline values: CDR1 MGHRA, CDR2 YSYEKL. The CDR3 spells CASSQGRAGGMDGYTF. CDR3 sequence (DNA): TGCGCCAGCAGCCAGGGGAGAGCAGGGGGCATGGATGGCTACACCTTC.

V is TRBV7-2 and J is TRBJ2-5; 13 bases are a match to TRBD2. The ends lost 5 bases at V and 5 bases at J; junction bases unmatched: 5. CDR1 SGHTA and CDR2 FQGNSA come from the germline V gene. The CDR3 covers 15 residues. CDR3 loop: CASSLLAGGPETQYF. The CDR3 DNA reads TGTGCCAGCAGCCTACTAGCGGGAGGGCCGGAGACCCAGTACTTC.

The chain carries TRBV6-1 and TRBJ1-5, with D hard to call. This CDR3 has 13 residues. V lost 3 bases, J lost 4 bases, and 7 bases lay in between. CDR1 and CDR2 (germline): MNHNS, SASEGT. CDR3 in amino acids: CASSDGENQPQHF. CDR3 nucleotides: TGTGCCAGCAGTGACGGGGAGAATCAGCCCCAGCATTTT.